This T cell receptor (beta chain) was recovered during a study of siplizumab effects on memory and regulatory T cells. General study points: For mappable alloreactive CD4+ clones, the mean Treg-derived fraction was about 72% with siplizumab and approximately 27% in controls. Proliferating siplizumab-culture Treg suppressive function went unconfirmed.

Produced via immunoSEQ multiplex PCR; TCRdb's table is partial and in-frame only. The data hold just over 60,000 clones, with roughly 78% observed a single time. Turning to this clone: What it recognizes is unknown.

Trimming stripped 5 bases from V and 0 bases from J, with 11 bases between. The CDR3 covers 14 residues. CDR1 is MRHNA, CDR2 SNTAGT, per germline. The sequenced sample consisted of memory CD4+ T cells sorted from blood. This clonotype was sampled from a human donor in good health. V gene TRBV6-4 combines with J gene TRBJ2-7; TRBD1 might be the D (5 bases). DNA of the CDR3: TGTGCCAGCAGTATGGACGACAGCTCCTACGAGCAGTACTTC. This codes for CASSMDDSSYEQYF.